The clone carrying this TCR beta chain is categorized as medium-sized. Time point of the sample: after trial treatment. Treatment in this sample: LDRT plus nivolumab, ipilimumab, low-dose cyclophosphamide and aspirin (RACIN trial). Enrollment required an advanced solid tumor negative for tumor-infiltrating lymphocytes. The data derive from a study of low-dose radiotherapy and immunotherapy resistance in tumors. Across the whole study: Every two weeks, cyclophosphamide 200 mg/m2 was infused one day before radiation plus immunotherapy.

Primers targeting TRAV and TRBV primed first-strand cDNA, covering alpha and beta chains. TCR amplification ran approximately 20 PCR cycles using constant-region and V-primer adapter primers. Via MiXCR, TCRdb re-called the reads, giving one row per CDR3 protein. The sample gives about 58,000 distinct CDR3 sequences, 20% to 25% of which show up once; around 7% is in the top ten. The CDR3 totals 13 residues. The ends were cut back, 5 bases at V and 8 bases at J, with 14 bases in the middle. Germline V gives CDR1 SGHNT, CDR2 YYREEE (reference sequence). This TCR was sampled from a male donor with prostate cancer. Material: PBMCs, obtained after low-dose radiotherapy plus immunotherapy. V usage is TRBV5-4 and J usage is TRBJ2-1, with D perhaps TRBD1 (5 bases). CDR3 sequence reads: CASSVQGTDEQFF. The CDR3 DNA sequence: TGTGCCAGCAGTGTCCAGGGTACGGATGAGCAGTTCTTC.